This T cell receptor (beta chain) was recovered during a study of T cell responses to AZD1222 COVID-19 vaccine. Study results and caveats: Among the donors, most were white British and more were female, and clonal diversity was possibly underestimated. Spike-wide coverage was observed for vaccine-associated CD4 TCRs, with dominant responses at 160-218 and 743-854. Repertoire collection took place solely once the T cell response had peaked.

The assay was immunoSEQ multiplex PCR, and TCRdb's table has in-frame clones only and misses some. Among 150,000 to 200,000 clones listed, roughly nine tenths were seen once. Details on this clone: The antigen is not known.

Some second doses came at about 4 weeks and others at about 12 weeks; these were pooled. Sample: peripheral blood, taken 28 days after the second AZD1222 dose. This clonotype was sampled from an adult who received the AZD1222 COVID-19 vaccine.

CDR3 bases: TGCGCCAGCAGCCAATATCTGGGACAGATCTCCTACGAGCAGTACTTC. Residues: CASSQYLGQISYEQYF. V is TRBV4-3 and J is TRBJ2-7; 7 nucleotides agree with TRBD1. The CDR3 is made up of 16 amino acids. V gave up 2 bases and J gave up 0 bases; unmatched junction bases: 7. Germline CDR1 reads LGHNA; CDR2 reads YSLEER.